A single TCR beta chain is shown here with its context. TCRdb used MiXCR to reprocess the 5' RACE reads, holding one entry per CDR3 protein. The table has roughly 70,000 distinct CDR3 sequences, 16% seen once. This sample stems from a study of T-cell memory formation after mild COVID-19. Trimming removed 6 bases at V and 0 bases at J, with 12 bases between. The CDR3 has 15 amino acids. CDR1 is SEHNR, CDR2 FQNEAQ, per germline (reference sequence). Specimen: PBMCs or a T cell subset sorted from them (not recorded which). The receptor was derived from an adult woman who had mild COVID-19 (a few samples of this study predate the infection). Cell type and time point are not known. J is TRBJ2-1 and V is TRBV7-9; D possibly corresponds to TRBD1 (6 bases). The chain's CDR3 is CASRPGQSSYNEQFF. The CDR3 DNA reads TGTGCCAGCAGACCTGGACAGAGCTCCTACAATGAGCAGTTCTTC.